A single T cell receptor beta chain is shown here with its context. As yet, its antigen is unknown. The data were obtained in a study of cytomegalovirus exposure and HLA in healthy donors. As for the study in general: Among about 380 genotyped donors, 65% to 90% fell in the Caucasian-associated ancestry cluster.

General observations from the study: A few chains tied to CMV proved CMV antigen-specific in vitro.

With 60 Vbeta and 13 Jbeta primers, the PCR was carried out. Sequencing used immunoSEQ multiplex PCR; TCRdb keeps in-frame clones, though not all of them. Among 200,000 to 250,000 clones listed, approximately 80% were seen once. Sequencing was performed on PBMCs. The clonotype comes from a boy aged 2 to 9 in good health and CMV-seronegative.

The CDR3 DNA sequence: TGTGCCAGTAATGAGCGTCACTCCTACAATGAGCAGTTCTTC. Amino acids: CASNERHSYNEQFF. The chain couples TRBV19 to TRBJ2-1; D gene uncertain. From germline, CDR1 is LNHDA and CDR2 SQIVND (reference sequence). Deletions cut 7 bases from V and 0 bases from J, with 10 bases between. The length of the CDR3 is 14 residues.